This T cell receptor beta chain was profiled in a study of blood T cell repertoires in COVID-19. Background on the study: Collection of acute and convalescent COVID-19 samples took place in the United States, Italy and Spain. In each case, the material was cDNA or gDNA derived from T cells, B-cell-depleted T cells, or PBMCs.

Living in about two dozen US areas, the participants were between roughly 18 and 90 years of age. In Cohort 3, a recovered donor had either two negative PCRs, clearance, or symptom resolution. Sequencing was performed with immunoSEQ multiplex PCR; in TCRdb, only in-frame clones are kept and a portion is missing. The sample consists of over 250,000 clones, approximately 86% of them appearing once. The CDR3 covers 14 residues. Trimming stripped 3 bases from V and 4 bases from J, with 12 bases between. CDR1 and CDR2 from the germline V gene are MDHEN and SYDVKM. The receptor comes from a woman in her thirties who had recovered from COVID-19. The V gene is TRBV28, the J gene TRBJ2-5, with D maybe TRBD1 (5 bases). The sequenced sample consisted of PBMCs or T cells enriched from blood (not recorded which). The DNA of the CDR3 is TGTGCCAGCAGTTTTCTTATGCAGGGAGAGACCCAGTACTTC. This translates into CASSFLMQGETQYF.